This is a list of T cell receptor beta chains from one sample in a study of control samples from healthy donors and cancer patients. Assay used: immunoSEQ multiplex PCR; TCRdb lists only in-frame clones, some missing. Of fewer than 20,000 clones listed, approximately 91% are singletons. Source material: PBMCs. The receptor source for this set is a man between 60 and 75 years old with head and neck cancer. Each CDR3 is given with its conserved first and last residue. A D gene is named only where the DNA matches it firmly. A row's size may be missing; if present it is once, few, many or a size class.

CDR3 protein: CSVDGLAGPAYNEQFF
CDR3 DNA: TGCAGCGTTGATGGACTAGCGGGGCCTGCGTACAATGAGCAGTTCTTC
D gene: TRBD2
J gene: TRBJ2-1
clone size: few
V gene: TRBV29-1

CDR3 protein: CASSDSGPWGKNIQYF
CDR3 DNA: TGTGCCAGTAGTGACTCGGGGCCCTGGGGCAAAAACATTCAGTACTTC
D gene: NA
J gene: TRBJ2-4
clone size: NA
V gene: TRBV19

CDR3 protein: CASRLAAGVQETQYF
CDR3 DNA: TGTGCCAGCAGGTTAGCTGCGGGGGTCCAAGAGACCCAGTACTTC
D gene: TRBD2
J gene: TRBJ2-5
clone size: NA
V gene: TRBV2

CDR3 protein: CASSWGVAGPNTGELFF
CDR3 DNA: TGTGCCAGCAGCTGGGGTGTGGCGGGACCGAACACCGGGGAGCTGTTTTTT
D gene: NA
J gene: TRBJ2-2
clone size: once
V gene: TRBV7-3

CDR3 protein: CASSPGAVREETQYF
CDR3 DNA: TGTGCCAGCAGCCCGGGGGCCGTCAGGGAGGAGACCCAGTACTTC
D gene: NA
J gene: TRBJ2-5
clone size: NA
V gene: TRBV11-3

CDR3 protein: CASSYQDLQGIEAFF
CDR3 DNA: TGTGCCAGCAGCTACCAAGACCTCCAGGGGATTGAAGCTTTCTTT
D gene: NA
J gene: TRBJ1-1
clone size: once
V gene: TRBV5-6

CDR3 protein: CASSPSTGQPQHF
CDR3 DNA: TGTGCCAGCTCACCCTCCACAGGGCAGCCCCAGCATTTT
D gene: NA
J gene: TRBJ1-5
clone size: NA
V gene: TRBV18

CDR3 protein: CASSRNSGNTIYF
CDR3 DNA: TGTGCCAGCAGCCGGAACTCTGGAAACACCATATATTTT
D gene: NA
J gene: TRBJ1-3
clone size: NA
V gene: TRBV3-1/TRBV3-2

CDR3 protein: CASSGQGRSNQPQHF
CDR3 DNA: TGTGCCAGCAGCGGACAGGGCCGTAGCAATCAGCCCCAGCATTTT
D gene: TRBD1
J gene: TRBJ1-5
clone size: NA
V gene: TRBV2

CDR3 protein: CASSQDGDTYEQYF
CDR3 DNA: TGTGCCAGCAGTCAAGACGGGGACACCTACGAGCAGTACTTC
D gene: NA
J gene: TRBJ2-7
clone size: NA
V gene: TRBV11-2

CDR3 protein: CASSRDIMNTEAFF
CDR3 DNA: TGTGCCAGCAGCCGGGACATTATGAACACTGAAGCTTTCTTT
D gene: NA
J gene: TRBJ1-1
clone size: NA
V gene: TRBV4-2

CDR3 protein: CASSSDRARTYEQYF
CDR3 DNA: TGTGCCAGCAGCTCCGACAGGGCCAGAACCTACGAGCAGTACTTC
D gene: TRBD1
J gene: TRBJ2-7
clone size: once
V gene: TRBV11-1

CDR3 protein: CASSPVKGFRTEAFF
CDR3 DNA: TGTGCCAGCAGCCCGGTAAAGGGGTTTCGGACTGAAGCTTTCTTT
D gene: NA
J gene: TRBJ1-1
clone size: NA
V gene: TRBV6-2/TRBV6-3

CDR3 protein: CASSYKGGMQETQYF
CDR3 DNA: TGTGCCAGTAGTTACAAAGGAGGTATGCAAGAGACCCAGTACTTC
D gene: NA
J gene: TRBJ2-5
clone size: NA
V gene: TRBV19

CDR3 protein: CASSPGTGVGKLFF
CDR3 DNA: TGTGCCAGCAGCCCCGGGACAGGGGTAGGAAAACTGTTTTTT
D gene: TRBD1
J gene: TRBJ1-4
clone size: NA
V gene: TRBV7-7

CDR3 protein: CASSLFSDYYNSPLHF
CDR3 DNA: TGCGCCAGCAGCTTGTTCTCAGATTACTATAATTCACCCCTCCACTTT
D gene: NA
J gene: TRBJ1-6
clone size: NA
V gene: TRBV5-1

CDR3 protein: CASSSTSNRYNEQFF
CDR3 DNA: TGCGCCAGCAGCTCGACTAGCAACCGTTACAATGAGCAGTTCTTC
D gene: TRBD2
J gene: TRBJ2-1
clone size: NA
V gene: TRBV5-1

CDR3 protein: CASPVLTGQAAGNTEAFF
CDR3 DNA: TGTGCAAGTCCCGTCCTAACGGGACAGGCCGCGGGAAACACTGAAGCTTTCTTT
D gene: NA
J gene: TRBJ1-1
clone size: once
V gene: TRBV12-2

CDR3 protein: CASPRPHRDSYNEQFF
CDR3 DNA: TGTGCCAGCCCCCGCCCCCACAGGGACTCCTACAATGAGCAGTTCTTC
D gene: NA
J gene: TRBJ2-1
clone size: NA
V gene: TRBV9

CDR3 protein: CASRRMNTEAFF
CDR3 DNA: TGCGCCAGCCGACGGATGAACACTGAAGCTTTCTTT
D gene: NA
J gene: TRBJ1-1
clone size: NA
V gene: TRBV5-1

CDR3 protein: CASSLPPGRPRPKAFF
CDR3 DNA: TGCGCCAGCAGCCTCCCCCCCGGCCGACCACGCCCGAAAGCTTTCTTT
D gene: NA
J gene: TRBJ1-1
clone size: NA
V gene: TRBV23-1

CDR3 protein: CASSVGDGTDTQYF
CDR3 DNA: TGTGCCAGCAGCGTAGGAGATGGCACAGATACGCAGTATTTT
D gene: NA
J gene: TRBJ2-3
clone size: NA
V gene: TRBV9

CDR3 protein: CASSQGGASGNTIYF
CDR3 DNA: TGTGCCAGCAGCCAGGGAGGGGCCTCTGGAAACACCATATATTTT
D gene: NA
J gene: TRBJ1-3
clone size: NA
V gene: TRBV3-1/TRBV3-2

CDR3 protein: CASSQGLPSYEQYF
CDR3 DNA: TGTGCCAGCAGCCAAGGACTACCTTCCTACGAGCAGTACTTC
D gene: NA
J gene: TRBJ2-7
clone size: NA
V gene: TRBV16

CDR3 protein: CASSYVGYEQFF
CDR3 DNA: TGTGCCAGCAGCTACGTGGGGTATGAGCAGTTCTTC
D gene: NA
J gene: TRBJ2-1
clone size: NA
V gene: TRBV11-2

CDR3 protein: CASSPAPGTEAFF
CDR3 DNA: TGTGCCAGCAGCCCCGCCCCTGGGACTGAAGCTTTCTTT
D gene: NA
J gene: TRBJ1-1
clone size: NA
V gene: TRBV14

CDR3 protein: CASSPNRDTEAFF
CDR3 DNA: TGTGCCAGCTCACCAAACCGGGACACTGAAGCTTTCTTT
D gene: NA
J gene: TRBJ1-1
clone size: once
V gene: TRBV18

CDR3 protein: CASSIYSSNEQFF
CDR3 DNA: TGTGCCAGTAGTATCTACTCCAGCAATGAGCAGTTCTTC
D gene: NA
J gene: TRBJ2-1
clone size: NA
V gene: TRBV19

CDR3 protein: CASSLSAGYGYTF
CDR3 DNA: TGTGCCAGCAGTTTATCGGCGGGGTACGGCTACACCTTC
D gene: NA
J gene: TRBJ1-2
clone size: NA
V gene: TRBV12-3/TRBV12-4

CDR3 protein: CASSARLGSGNTIYF
CDR3 DNA: TGTGCCAGCAGTGCCCGACTGGGCTCTGGAAACACCATATATTTT
D gene: NA
J gene: TRBJ1-3
clone size: NA
V gene: TRBV9

CDR3 protein: CASSPNVVLTEAFF
CDR3 DNA: TGTGCCAGCAGCCCCAACGTGGTTCTCACTGAAGCTTTCTTT
D gene: NA
J gene: TRBJ1-1
clone size: NA
V gene: TRBV3-1/TRBV3-2

CDR3 protein: CASSLTGGMKTNEKLFF
CDR3 DNA: TGTGCCAGCTCCCTAACAGGGGGCATGAAGACTAATGAAAAACTGTTTTTT
D gene: TRBD1
J gene: TRBJ1-4
clone size: NA
V gene: TRBV18

CDR3 protein: CASTQGHEQYF
CDR3 DNA: TGTGCCAGCACTCAAGGGCACGAGCAGTACTTC
D gene: NA
J gene: TRBJ2-7
clone size: NA
V gene: TRBV3-1/TRBV3-2

CDR3 protein: CASSGTTTGNTIYF
CDR3 DNA: TGTGCCAGCAGCGGGACTACGACTGGAAACACCATATATTTT
D gene: NA
J gene: TRBJ1-3
clone size: NA
V gene: TRBV3-1/TRBV3-2

CDR3 protein: CASSGTDSFGQYF
CDR3 DNA: TGTGCCAGCAGTGGGACCGACAGTTTCGGGCAGTACTTC
D gene: NA
J gene: TRBJ2-7
clone size: NA
V gene: TRBV2

CDR3 protein: CASSPSEEKLFF
CDR3 DNA: TGTGCCAGCAGCCCCTCTGAGGAAAAACTGTTTTTT
D gene: NA
J gene: TRBJ1-4
clone size: NA
V gene: TRBV12-3/TRBV12-4

CDR3 protein: CASSLDGGRGTEAFF
CDR3 DNA: TGCGCCAGCAGCTTGGATGGGGGGCGCGGCACTGAAGCTTTCTTT
D gene: NA
J gene: TRBJ1-1
clone size: NA
V gene: TRBV5-1

CDR3 protein: CASSRTSGGATEQFF
CDR3 DNA: TGTGCCAGCAGCAGGACTAGCGGGGGGGCCACGGAGCAGTTCTTC
D gene: TRBD2
J gene: TRBJ2-1
clone size: NA
V gene: TRBV9

CDR3 protein: CASDRSLQGVSTDTQYF
CDR3 DNA: TGTGCCAGCGACCGTTCACTACAGGGGGTTAGCACAGATACGCAGTATTTT
D gene: TRBD1
J gene: TRBJ2-3
clone size: NA
V gene: TRBV5-5